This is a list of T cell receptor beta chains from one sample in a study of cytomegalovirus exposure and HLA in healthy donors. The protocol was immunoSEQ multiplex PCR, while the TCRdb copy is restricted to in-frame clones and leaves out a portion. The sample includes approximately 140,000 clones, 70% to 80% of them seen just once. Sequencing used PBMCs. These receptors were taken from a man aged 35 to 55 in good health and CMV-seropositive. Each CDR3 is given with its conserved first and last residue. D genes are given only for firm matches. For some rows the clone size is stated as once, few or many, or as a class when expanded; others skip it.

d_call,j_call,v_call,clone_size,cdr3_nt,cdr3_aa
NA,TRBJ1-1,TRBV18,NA,TGTGCCAGCTCACCACTAGCCGGCCTGGACACTGAAGCTTTCTTT,CASSPLAGLDTEAFF
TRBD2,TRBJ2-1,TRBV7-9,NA,TGTGCCAGCAGCTTCGGGACTAGCGGGTACAATGAGCAGTTCTTC,CASSFGTSGYNEQFF
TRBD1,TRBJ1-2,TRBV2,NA,TGTGCCAGCATTCCACGGGACAGGGTTGGCTACACCTTC,CASIPRDRVGYTF
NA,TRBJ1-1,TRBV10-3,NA,TGTGCCAGCACAGGGTCTATGAACACTGAAGCTTTCTTT,CASTGSMNTEAFF
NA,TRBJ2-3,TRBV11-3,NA,TGTGCCAGCAGCTTAGGAGGCGGCCCAGATACGCAGTATTTT,CASSLGGGPDTQYF
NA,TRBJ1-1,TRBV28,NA,TGTGCCAGCAGTTTATACAGTCCAGCTTTCTTT,CASSLYSPAFF
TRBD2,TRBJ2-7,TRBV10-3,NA,TGTGCCACCACCCCGGGACTAGCGGGGGGCTACGAGCAGTACTTC,CATTPGLAGGYEQYF
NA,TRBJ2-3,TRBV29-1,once,TGCAGCGTGGACAGTGGGAGCACAGATACGCAGTATTTT,CSVDSGSTDTQYF
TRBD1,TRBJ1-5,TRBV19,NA,TGTGCCAGTAGTGTGGGACAGGGAAGAGGTCAGCCCCAGCATTTT,CASSVGQGRGQPQHF
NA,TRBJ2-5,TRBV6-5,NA,TGTGCCAGCAGTTACACCTACAGGAAAGAGACCCAGTACTTC,CASSYTYRKETQYF
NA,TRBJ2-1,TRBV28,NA,TGTGCCAGCAGTTGGCGGCTTCGTGTTAATGAGCAGTTCTTC,CASSWRLRVNEQFF
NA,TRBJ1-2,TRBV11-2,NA,TGTGCCAGCAGCTTTCGTGTAGGGGCGCGAGGCTACACCTTC,CASSFRVGARGYTF
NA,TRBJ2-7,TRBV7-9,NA,TGTTCCAGCAGCTTAGCCGGAGGGGACGAGCAGTACTTC,CSSSLAGGDEQYF
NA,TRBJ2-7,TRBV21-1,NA,TGTGCCAGCAGCAAAGTCCCGGGTTCGGACGAGCAGTACTTC,CASSKVPGSDEQYF
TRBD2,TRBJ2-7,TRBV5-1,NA,TGCGCCAGCAGCTCGGGACTAGCGGGAGGCAACGAGCAGTACTTC,CASSSGLAGGNEQYF
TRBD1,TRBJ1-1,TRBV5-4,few,TGTGCCAGCAGCCCGGGGGACAGCATGAACACTGAAGCTTTCTTT,CASSPGDSMNTEAFF
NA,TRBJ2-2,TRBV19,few,TGTGCCAGTAGTATCGGGACTCTTACCGGGGAGCTGTTTTTT,CASSIGTLTGELFF
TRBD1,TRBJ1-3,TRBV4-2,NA,TGTGCCAGCAGCCAGCAGGGGGCGCGAACTGGAAACACCATATATTTT,CASSQQGARTGNTIYF
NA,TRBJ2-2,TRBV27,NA,TGTGCCAGCAGTTTGTTCCCCGCGAACACCGGGGAGCTGTTTTTT,CASSLFPANTGELFF
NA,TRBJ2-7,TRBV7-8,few,TGTGCCAGCAGCTTAAGGCAGGGGCCCTACGAGCAGTACTTC,CASSLRQGPYEQYF
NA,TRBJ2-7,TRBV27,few,TGTGCCAGCACTTTTGGGAGCTTCATGGGCTACGAGCAGTACTTC,CASTFGSFMGYEQYF
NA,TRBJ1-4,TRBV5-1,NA,TGCGCCAGCAGCCCGCAGACCGGGTCTGAAAAACTGTTTTTT,CASSPQTGSEKLFF
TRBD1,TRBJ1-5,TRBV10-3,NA,TGTGCCATCAGTGAGTCACAGGGGGCGCCTCCCCAGCATTTT,CAISESQGAPPQHF
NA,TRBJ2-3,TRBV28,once,TGTGCCAGCAGGAGTACTAGGGGGAGGGCCACGGATACGCAGTATTTT,CASRSTRGRATDTQYF
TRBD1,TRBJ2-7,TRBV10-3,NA,TGTGCCATCTCCCCTCCGGGACAGGGGCACGAGCAGTACTTC,CAISPPGQGHEQYF
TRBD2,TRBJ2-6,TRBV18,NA,TGTGCCAGCTCACCACGGCTTCTAGCGGGAGGAAACACTGGGGCCAACGTCCTGACTTTC,CASSPRLLAGGNTGANVLTF
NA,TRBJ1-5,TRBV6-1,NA,TGTGCCAGCAGTGAAGCACAGGGCACTCAGCCCCAGCATTTT,CASSEAQGTQPQHF
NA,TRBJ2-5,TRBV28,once,TGTGCCAGCACCGAGGGCCAAGAGACCCAGTACTTC,CASTEGQETQYF
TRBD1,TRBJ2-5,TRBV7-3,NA,TGTGCCAGCAGCTTATCTGGGACAGTACAAGAGACCCAGTACTTC,CASSLSGTVQETQYF
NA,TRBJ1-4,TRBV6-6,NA,TGTGCCAGCAGTTACGGGGGCGAACTGTTTTTT,CASSYGGELFF
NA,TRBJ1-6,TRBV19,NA,TGTGCCAGTAGCCGGAGCTCCTATAATTCACCCCTCCACTTT,CASSRSSYNSPLHF
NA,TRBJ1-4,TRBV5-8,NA,TGTGCCAGCAGCTTGACCATAGACCACAGGGCAACTAATGAAAAACTGTTTTTT,CASSLTIDHRATNEKLFF
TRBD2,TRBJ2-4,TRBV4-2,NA,TGTGCCAGCAGCCAAGATTTGCGGGAGGCCTCCAAAAACATTCAGTACTTC,CASSQDLREASKNIQYF
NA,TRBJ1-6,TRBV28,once,TGTGCCAGCAGGTGGACAGTAAATTCACCCCTCCACTTT,CASRWTVNSPLHF
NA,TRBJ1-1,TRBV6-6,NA,TGTGCCAGCAGTTATACAGAGAACACTGAAGCTTTCTTT,CASSYTENTEAFF
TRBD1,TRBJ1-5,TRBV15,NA,TGTGCCACCAGCAGAGATTCAGGGGGAGGAGGGCAGCCCCAGCATTTT,CATSRDSGGGGQPQHF
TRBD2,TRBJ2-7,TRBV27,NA,TGTGCCAGCAGTTTATCCCTGGGGGGGGAGCCGTTGGGCGAGCAGTACTTC,CASSLSLGGEPLGEQYF
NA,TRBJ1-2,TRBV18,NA,TGTGCCAGCTCTCAAGGGGAGGACTATGGCTACACCTTC,CASSQGEDYGYTF
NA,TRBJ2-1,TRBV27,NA,TGTGCCAGCAGTCGCACTCAAAGCTCCTACAATGAGCAGTTCTTC,CASSRTQSSYNEQFF
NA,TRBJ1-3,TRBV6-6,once,TGTGCCAGCAGTTACTCGGAGGGTTCCGGAAACACCATATATTTT,CASSYSEGSGNTIYF
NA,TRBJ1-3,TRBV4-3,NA,TGCGCCAGCAGCCCTCGGCAGGGCCCTGGAAACACCATATATTTT,CASSPRQGPGNTIYF
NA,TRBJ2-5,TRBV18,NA,TGTGCCAGCTCACCATCACAGGGAAAAGAGACCCAGTACTTC,CASSPSQGKETQYF
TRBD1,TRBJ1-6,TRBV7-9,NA,TGTGCCAGCTCGGGACAGACCAATTCACCCCTCCACTTT,CASSGQTNSPLHF
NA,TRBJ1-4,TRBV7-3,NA,TGTGCCAGCAGCTTAAACGCATCGAGCGCAGTGTATGAAAAACTGTTTTTT,CASSLNASSAVYEKLFF
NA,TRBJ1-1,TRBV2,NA,TGTGCCAGCAGTGGGGAAGCGGGTGAAGCTTTCTTT,CASSGEAGEAFF
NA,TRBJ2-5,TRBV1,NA,TGCACCAGCAGCCAAGATGGGTGGGGGCCGGAGACCCAGTACTTC,CTSSQDGWGPETQYF
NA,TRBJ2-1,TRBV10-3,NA,TGTGCCATCAGCGGGGGATTTAATGAGCAGTTCTTC,CAISGGFNEQFF
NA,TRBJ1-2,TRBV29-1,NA,TGCAGCGTTGGGTCAGGGCGAGGCTACACCTTC,CSVGSGRGYTF
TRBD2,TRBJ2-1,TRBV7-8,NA,TGTGCCAGCAGCTTAGCGCCTAGCGGGGGGACAAGCTCCTACAATGAGCAGTTCTTC,CASSLAPSGGTSSYNEQFF
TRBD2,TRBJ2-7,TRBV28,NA,TGTGCCAGCAGTCCCCCGGGAGGGAGCCTAGGGGGGCTGTACTTC,CASSPPGGSLGGLYF